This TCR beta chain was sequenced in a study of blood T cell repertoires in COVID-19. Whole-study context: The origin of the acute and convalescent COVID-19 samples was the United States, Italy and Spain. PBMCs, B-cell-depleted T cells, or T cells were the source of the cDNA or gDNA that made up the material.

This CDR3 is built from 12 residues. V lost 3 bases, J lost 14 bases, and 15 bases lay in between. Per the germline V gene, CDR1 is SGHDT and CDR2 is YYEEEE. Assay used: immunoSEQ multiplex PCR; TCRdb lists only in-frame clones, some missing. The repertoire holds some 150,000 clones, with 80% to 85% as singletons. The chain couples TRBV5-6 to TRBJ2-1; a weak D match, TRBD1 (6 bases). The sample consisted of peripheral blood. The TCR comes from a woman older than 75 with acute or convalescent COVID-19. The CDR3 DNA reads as TGTGCCAGCAGCTCCTGGACAGAGGTTGAGTTCTTC. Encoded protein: CASSSWTEVEFF.